This record covers a single TCR beta chain. CDR1 and CDR2 from the germline V gene are SSHAT and FNYEAQ (reference sequence). This CDR3 spans 15 amino acids. The V gene end was trimmed by 5 bases and the J gene end by 5 bases; junction bases not matched to a gene: 10. The sample belongs to a study of blood T cell repertoires in COVID-19. On the study more broadly: The United States, Italy and Spain were the sources of the acute and convalescent COVID-19 samples. From T cells, B-cell-depleted T cells, or PBMCs came the material, which was cDNA or gDNA.

Original data processing: Estimates of nucleated cell counts were drawn from the amplification of reference gene primers. This table comes from immunoSEQ multiplex PCR, and its TCRdb copy is limited to in-frame clones, with some not included. The V and J calls and clone size were taken over from that table, and D and trimming were inferred from the DNA. The sample includes fewer than 350,000 clones, around 87% seen only once; the top ten take roughly 7.1%. The sequence was collected from a woman aged 45-65 years who had recovered from COVID-19. This sequence joins TRBV7-7 and TRBJ2-5; 8 bases line up with TRBD2. Sequencing was performed on peripheral blood. This chain's CDR3 is CASSRVSGVGETQYF. CDR3 in DNA: TGTGCCAGCAGCCGGGTTAGCGGGGTCGGGGAGACCCAGTACTTC.